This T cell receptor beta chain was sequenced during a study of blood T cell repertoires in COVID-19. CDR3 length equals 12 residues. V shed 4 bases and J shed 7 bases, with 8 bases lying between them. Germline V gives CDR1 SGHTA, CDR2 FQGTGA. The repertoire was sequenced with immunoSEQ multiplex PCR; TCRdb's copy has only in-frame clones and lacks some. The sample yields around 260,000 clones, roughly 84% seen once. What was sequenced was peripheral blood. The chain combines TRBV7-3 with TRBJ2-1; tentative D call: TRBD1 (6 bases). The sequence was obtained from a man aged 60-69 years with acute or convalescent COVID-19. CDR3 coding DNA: TGTGCCAGCAGCTCTCAGGGGAATGAGCAGTTCTTC. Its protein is CASSSQGNEQFF.